Sequencing of this T cell receptor (beta chain) was carried out in a study of CD8 T cells in ankylosing spondylitis. Overall study results and limits: A TCR beta motif of under ten highly homologous variants appeared characteristic of ankylosing spondylitis blood. As for the disease-linked clones, they showed a CD8+ phenotype and occurred at relatively low frequencies in peripheral blood. Significant enrichment of disease-linked clones was reportedly seen in matched ankylosing spondylitis synovial fluid.

Libraries of TCR beta came from quantitative 5'-RACE with molecular barcodes. TCRdb redid the calling of the 5' RACE reads with MiXCR, one entry per CDR3 protein. The sample contains 40,000 or so distinct CDR3 sequences, roughly 2.5% of which appear only once. This clonotype was detected ten times or more. The antigen remains unidentified. Losses at the gene ends were 0 bases for V and 0 bases for J; bases not matched to a gene: 12. Germline V CDR1 and CDR2: SGDLS, YYNGEE. The CDR3 length is 20 residues. J is TRBJ2-1 and V is TRBV9; 10 bases fit TRBD1. This sequence was found in a male donor with ankylosing spondylitis or in good health (not recorded which). The specimen was blood, either unsorted or a sorted T cell fraction (not recorded which). The DNA of the CDR3 is TGTGCCAGCAGCGTAGCTACGATGGGACAGGGGAGCTTCTCCTACAATGAGCAGTTCTTC. It specifies CASSVATMGQGSFSYNEQFF.